This T cell receptor beta chain stems from a study of CD8 T cells in Susac syndrome. Study-wide background: The sequenced Susac syndrome patients included 5 or 6 who had clinically active disease and roughly 8 who were in remission. General study results and limits: The CD4+ T cell repertoires that were profiled in Susac syndrome showed no clonal expansion.

Both CD4+ and CD8+ T cells were negatively isolated, and TEMRA cells underwent FACS enrichment. Comment on this clonotype: Its antigen is unknown.

It was with random hexamers that 0.5 to 1 ug RNA was reverse transcribed. TCRdb recomputed calls from the immunoSEQ multiplex PCR reads with MiXCR, one row per CDR3 protein. The table includes under 200,000 distinct CDR3 sequences, approximately 95% detected once. Trimming cost V 2 bases and J 4 bases; bases outside gene matches: 11. This CDR3 spans 16 amino acids. CDR1 is SGDLS and CDR2 is YYNGEE in the germline V gene. The receptor was derived from a human donor with Susac syndrome. The sequencing input was CD4+ T cells from PBMCs. This chain uses TRBV9 with TRBJ2-5; 7 nucleotides line up with TRBD2. CDR3 nucleotide sequence: TGTGCCAGCAGCGTGGCCGAGGGTCCGGGGGGAGAGACCCAGTACTTC. Encoded protein: CASSVAEGPGGETQYF. The entire variable domain, with the rest obtained from reference TRBV9 and TRBJ2-5, is as follows: DSGVTQTPKHLITATGQRVTLRCSPRSGDLSVYWYQQSLDQGLQFLIQYYNGEERAKGNILERFSAQQFPDLHSELNLSSLELGDSALYFCASSVAEGPGGETQYFGPGTRLLVL.